The TCR beta chain under discussion was sequenced for a study of post-analysis software for immune sequencing data. Study-level background: In terms of disease course, relapsing-remitting, secondary progressive and progressive-relapsing multiple sclerosis were included. Study outcomes and limitations: Comparison with controls showed significantly lower normalized Chao1 diversity in multiple sclerosis patients.

This clonotype was detected only a few times. Its antigen is undetermined. Prepared TCR beta cDNA libraries contained unique molecular identifiers. Once roughly 1 to 11 million T cells were used, roughly 500,000 cDNA molecules resulted. TCRdb redid the calling of the PCR reads with MiXCR, one entry per CDR3 protein. Of about 460,000 distinct CDR3 sequences detected, roughly 46% appear once; the ten largest clones hold about 12%. Sequenced sample: blood. This receptor was identified in a girl aged 10 to 17 with multiple sclerosis.

The CDR3 bases are TGTGCCAGCAGCTCCGGGACAACCGGATACGAGCAGTACTTC. Translating it yields CASSSGTTGYEQYF. The chain employs TRBV7-6 and TRBJ2-7, with D perhaps matching TRBD1 (6 bases). CDR1 and CDR2 from the germline V gene are SGHVS and FNYEAQ. The length of the CDR3 is 14 residues. V shed 4 bases and J shed 4 bases, with 14 bases lying between them.